The rows below give T cell receptor beta chains drawn from one sample of a study of CD8+CD57+ T cells in acquired aplastic anemia. A single record per CDR3 protein comes from TCRdb applying MiXCR to the reads. Of about 180,000 distinct CDR3 sequences in the sample, around half were seen once. The material sequenced was sorted CD4+, CD8+, or CD8+CD57+ T cells (not recorded which) from PBMCs. The receptors here all came from a human donor with aplastic anemia. The CDR3 runs from the conserved cysteine through the conserved F or W. A D gene is named only where the DNA matches it firmly. Clone size is shown for a subset of rows, as once, few, many or a class of expanded clone.

NA,TRBJ2-7,NA,TRBV5-1,TGCGCCAGCAGCTTGGGACAGCAAGTCTACGAGCAGTACTTC,CASSLGQQVYEQYF
NA,TRBJ1-6,NA,TRBV10-3,TGTGCCATCAGGCCAGGGGACGGCCATAATTCACCCCTCCACTTT,CAIRPGDGHNSPLHF
many,TRBJ1-2,NA,TRBV6-1,TGTGCCAGCGGGACCTCCGGCTATGGCTACACCTTC,CASGTSGYGYTF
NA,TRBJ1-1,NA,TRBV5-4,TGTGCCAGCAGCTTGTCAAGGGGGAACACTGAAGCTTTCTTT,CASSLSRGNTEAFF
many,TRBJ2-5,NA,TRBV6-5,TGTGCCAGCAGTTACTCGAGGCTTCAAGAGACCCAGTACTTC,CASSYSRLQETQYF
few,TRBJ2-7,TRBD2,TRBV29-1,TGCAGCGTCCCCTTGACTAGCGGGAGCATCTACGAGCAGTACTTC,CSVPLTSGSIYEQYF
many,TRBJ2-7,NA,TRBV30,TGTGCCTGGAGTCGCCGGGGGTTGGGGGAGCAGTACTTC,CAWSRRGLGEQYF
NA,TRBJ2-3,TRBD2,TRBV20-1,TGCAGTGCCCCCCTGCCTAGCGGGACGCGGGGCACAGATACGCAGTATTTT,CSAPLPSGTRGTDTQYF
once,TRBJ1-6,NA,TRBV7-2,TGTGCCAGCAGCTTAGCGACTGGGGCCCGAAATAATTCACCCCTCCACTTT,CASSLATGARNNSPLHF
many,TRBJ1-5,NA,TRBV2,TGTGCCAGTCACGTGGGGGAGGGTCAGCCCCAGCATTTT,CASHVGEGQPQHF
NA,TRBJ1-5,NA,TRBV2,TGTGCCAGCAGCCTCTACGGGGGCAGGGAGCAGCCCCAGCATTTT,CASSLYGGREQPQHF
NA,TRBJ2-7,NA,TRBV24-1,TGTGCCACCAGTGACTCGCGGGGCGACGAGCAGTACTTC,CATSDSRGDEQYF
NA,TRBJ2-7,NA,TRBV7-3,TGTGCCAGCAGCGGGCCCGCACGGGCTCGCTACGAGCAGTACTTC,CASSGPARARYEQYF
NA,TRBJ1-2,NA,TRBV6-5,TGTGCCAGCAGTTATCTTGCAGGGCCTGCCTATGGCTACACCTTC,CASSYLAGPAYGYTF
few,TRBJ1-1,NA,TRBV29-1,TGCAGCGTGCGTTGGGGGGACTTCAACACTGAAGCTTTCTTT,CSVRWGDFNTEAFF
NA,TRBJ2-1,TRBD1,TRBV2,TGTGCCAGCAGAACCGGGACAGGAATCTACAATGAGCAGTTCTTC,CASRTGTGIYNEQFF
many,TRBJ2-5,NA,TRBV7-9,TGTGCCAGCAGCTTAGTGTTGGGGTCAGGGGGGAGACAAGAGACCCAGTACTTC,CASSLVLGSGGRQETQYF
many,TRBJ2-1,NA,TRBV6-5,TGTGCCAGCAGTTACTCACAGGGAAGTTACAATGAGCAGTTCTTC,CASSYSQGSYNEQFF
NA,TRBJ2-3,TRBD2,TRBV10-3,TGTGCCATCAGTGAGTCTAGCGGGGAGGGGCATACAGATACGCAGTATTTT,CAISESSGEGHTDTQYF
NA,TRBJ1-3,TRBD1,TRBV10-1,TGCGCCAGCAGTGCCGGGACAGGGTCTGGAAACACCATATATTTT,CASSAGTGSGNTIYF
NA,TRBJ2-7,TRBD1,TRBV20-1,TGCAGTGCTGGGGGACAGGGGGCCCACGAGCAGTACTTC,CSAGGQGAHEQYF
NA,TRBJ2-7,NA,TRBV7-2,TGTGCCAGCAGCTTTTCGGTTTACGAGCAGTACTTC,CASSFSVYEQYF
NA,TRBJ2-2,NA,TRBV5-1,TGCGCCAGCAGCTTGGGCAGGGCCAGCACCGGGGAGCTGTTTTTT,CASSLGRASTGELFF
many,TRBJ2-3,TRBD2,TRBV11-1,TGTGCCAGCAGCGCGCTAGCGGGGGGGCCGGGAGATACGCAGTATTTT,CASSALAGGPGDTQYF
NA,TRBJ1-5,TRBD1,TRBV2,TGTGCCAGCAAGACAGGGGCGAGCAATCAGCCCCAGCATTTT,CASKTGASNQPQHF
NA,TRBJ2-7,TRBD2,TRBV7-9,TGTGCCAGCAGCTTTGCCGGGACTAGCGGCTACGAGCAGTACTTC,CASSFAGTSGYEQYF
NA,TRBJ2-7,NA,TRBV11-1,TGTGCCAGCAGCTTAGTTGGGGAGGAATCCCTCTCCTACGAGCAGTACTTC,CASSLVGEESLSYEQYF
many,TRBJ1-4,TRBD1,TRBV20-1,TGCAGTGCAACGGACCCGGGACAGGGGGGCGAAAAACTGTTTTTT,CSATDPGQGGEKLFF
NA,TRBJ1-3,NA,TRBV18,TGTGCCAGCTCAGAAGCCTCTGGAAACACCATATATTTT,CASSEASGNTIYF
few,TRBJ1-1,NA,TRBV29-1,TGCAGCGTTGAAGGGACTGGGAACACTGAAGCTTTCTTT,CSVEGTGNTEAFF
NA,TRBJ2-2,TRBD1,TRBV5-4,TGTGCCAGCAGGCAGGGGGTTAACACCGGGGAGCTGTTTTTT,CASRQGVNTGELFF
NA,TRBJ2-3,NA,TRBV24-1,TGTGCCACCAGTGGATTAGGGTTGGATACGCAGTATTTT,CATSGLGLDTQYF
many,TRBJ1-5,NA,TRBV6-1,TGTGCCAGCAGTGAGGGGGCTGGCAATCAGCCCCAGCATTTT,CASSEGAGNQPQHF
NA,TRBJ2-7,TRBD2,TRBV2,TGTGCCAGCAGCCCCGGTGCTAGCGGGAGCTACGAGCAGTACTTC,CASSPGASGSYEQYF
few,TRBJ1-3,NA,TRBV9,TGTGCCAGCAGCGGGGGGGGAAACACCATATATTTT,CASSGGGNTIYF
few,TRBJ1-6,TRBD1,TRBV2,TGTGCCAGCATAGGGACAGGGAATTCACCCCTCCACTTT,CASIGTGNSPLHF
medium-sized,TRBJ2-2,NA,TRBV24-1,TGTGCCACCAGTGACCCGGCAGTCAAGGCCGGGGAGCTGTTTTTT,CATSDPAVKAGELFF